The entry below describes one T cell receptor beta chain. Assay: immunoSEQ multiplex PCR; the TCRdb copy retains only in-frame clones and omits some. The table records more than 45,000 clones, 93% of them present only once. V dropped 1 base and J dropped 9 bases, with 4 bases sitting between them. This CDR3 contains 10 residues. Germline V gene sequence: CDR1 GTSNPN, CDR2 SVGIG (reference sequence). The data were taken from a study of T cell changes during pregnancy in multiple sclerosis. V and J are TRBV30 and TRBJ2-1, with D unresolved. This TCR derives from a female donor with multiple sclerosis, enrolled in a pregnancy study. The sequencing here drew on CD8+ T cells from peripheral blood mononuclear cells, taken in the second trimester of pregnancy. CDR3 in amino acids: CAWSDGEQFF. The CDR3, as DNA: TGTGCCTGGAGTGACGGTGAGCAGTTCTTC.